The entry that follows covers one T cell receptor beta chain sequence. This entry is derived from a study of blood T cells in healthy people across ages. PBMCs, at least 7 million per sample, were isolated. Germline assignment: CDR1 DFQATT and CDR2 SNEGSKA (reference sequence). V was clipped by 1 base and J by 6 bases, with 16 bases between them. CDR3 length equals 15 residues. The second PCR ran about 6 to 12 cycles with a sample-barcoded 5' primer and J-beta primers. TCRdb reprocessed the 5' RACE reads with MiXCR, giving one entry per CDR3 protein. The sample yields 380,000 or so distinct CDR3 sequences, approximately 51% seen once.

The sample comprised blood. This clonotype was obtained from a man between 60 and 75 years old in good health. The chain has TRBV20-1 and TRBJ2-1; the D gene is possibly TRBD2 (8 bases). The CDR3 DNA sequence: TGCAGTGCTAGAGTAGCGGGACAGCTTGCCAATGAGCAGTTCTTC. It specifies CSARVAGQLANEQFF.